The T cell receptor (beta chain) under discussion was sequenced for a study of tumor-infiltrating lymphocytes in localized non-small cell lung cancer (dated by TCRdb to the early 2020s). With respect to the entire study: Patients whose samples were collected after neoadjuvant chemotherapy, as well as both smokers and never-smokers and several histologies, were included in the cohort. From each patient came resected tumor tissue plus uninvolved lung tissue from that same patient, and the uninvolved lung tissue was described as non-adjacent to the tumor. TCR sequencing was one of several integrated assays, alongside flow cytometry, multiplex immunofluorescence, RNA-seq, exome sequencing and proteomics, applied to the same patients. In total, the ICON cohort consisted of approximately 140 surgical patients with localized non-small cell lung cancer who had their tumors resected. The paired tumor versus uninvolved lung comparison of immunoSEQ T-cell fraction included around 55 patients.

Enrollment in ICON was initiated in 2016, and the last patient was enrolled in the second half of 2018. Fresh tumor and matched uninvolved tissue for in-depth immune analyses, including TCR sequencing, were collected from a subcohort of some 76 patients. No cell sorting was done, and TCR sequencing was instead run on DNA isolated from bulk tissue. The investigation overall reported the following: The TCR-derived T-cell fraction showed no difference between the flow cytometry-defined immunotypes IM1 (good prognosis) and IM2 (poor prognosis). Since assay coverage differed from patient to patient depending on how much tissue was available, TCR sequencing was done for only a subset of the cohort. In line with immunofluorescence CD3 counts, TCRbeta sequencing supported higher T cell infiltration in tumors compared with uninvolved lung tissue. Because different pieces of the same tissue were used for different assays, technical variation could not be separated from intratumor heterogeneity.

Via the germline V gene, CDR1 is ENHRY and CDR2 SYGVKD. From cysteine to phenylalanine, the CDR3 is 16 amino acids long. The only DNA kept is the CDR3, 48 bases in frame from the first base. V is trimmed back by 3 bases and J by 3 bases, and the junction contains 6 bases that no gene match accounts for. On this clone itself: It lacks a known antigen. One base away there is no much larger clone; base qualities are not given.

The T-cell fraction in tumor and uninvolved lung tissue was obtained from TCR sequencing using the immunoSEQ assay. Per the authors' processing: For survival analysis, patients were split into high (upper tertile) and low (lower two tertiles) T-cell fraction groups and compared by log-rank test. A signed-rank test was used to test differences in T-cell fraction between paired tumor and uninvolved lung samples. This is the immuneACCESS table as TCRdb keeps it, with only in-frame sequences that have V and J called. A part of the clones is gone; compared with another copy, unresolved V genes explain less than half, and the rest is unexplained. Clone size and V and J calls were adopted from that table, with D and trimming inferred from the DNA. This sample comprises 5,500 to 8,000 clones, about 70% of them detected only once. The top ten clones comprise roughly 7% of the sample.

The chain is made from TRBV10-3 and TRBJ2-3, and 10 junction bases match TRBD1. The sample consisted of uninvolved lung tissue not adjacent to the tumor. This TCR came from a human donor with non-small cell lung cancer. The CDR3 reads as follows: CAISDPGQGRTDTQYF. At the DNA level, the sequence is TGTGCCATCAGTGATCCGGGACAGGGGAGGACAGATACGCAGTATTTT.